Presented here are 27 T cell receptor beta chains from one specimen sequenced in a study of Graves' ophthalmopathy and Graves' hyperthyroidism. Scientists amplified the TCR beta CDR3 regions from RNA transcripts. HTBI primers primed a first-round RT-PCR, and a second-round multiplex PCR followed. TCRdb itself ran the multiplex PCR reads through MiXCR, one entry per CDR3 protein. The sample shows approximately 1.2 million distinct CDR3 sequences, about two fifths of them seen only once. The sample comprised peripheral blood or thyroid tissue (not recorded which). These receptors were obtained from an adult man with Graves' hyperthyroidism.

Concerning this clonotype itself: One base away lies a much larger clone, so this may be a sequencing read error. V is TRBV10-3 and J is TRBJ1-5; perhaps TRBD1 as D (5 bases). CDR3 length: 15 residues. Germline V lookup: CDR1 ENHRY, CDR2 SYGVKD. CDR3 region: CTSSYRSAGKQPQHF. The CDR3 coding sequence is TGTACCAGCAGTTACAGGTCGGCAGGGAAGCAGCCCCAGCATTTT.

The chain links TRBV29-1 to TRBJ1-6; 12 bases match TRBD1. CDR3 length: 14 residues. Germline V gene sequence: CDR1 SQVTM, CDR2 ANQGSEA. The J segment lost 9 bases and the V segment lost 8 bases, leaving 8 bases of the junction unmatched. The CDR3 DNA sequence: TGCAGCCTCACCGGGACAGGGGGCACTTCACCCCTCCACTTT. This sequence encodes CSLTGTGGTSPLHF. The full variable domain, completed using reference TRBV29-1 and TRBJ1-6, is SAVISQKPSRDICQRGTSLTIQCQVDSQVTMMFWYRQQPGQSLTLIATANQGSEATYESGFVIDKFPISRPNLTFSTLTVSNMSPEDSSIYLCSLTGTGGTSPLHFGNGTRLTVT.

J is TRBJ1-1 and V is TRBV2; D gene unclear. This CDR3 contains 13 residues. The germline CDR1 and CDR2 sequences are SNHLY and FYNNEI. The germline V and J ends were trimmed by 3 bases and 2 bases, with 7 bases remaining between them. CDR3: CASSEASNTEAFF. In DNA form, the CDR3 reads TGTGCCAGCAGTGAGGCCTCCAACACTGAAGCTTTCTTT.

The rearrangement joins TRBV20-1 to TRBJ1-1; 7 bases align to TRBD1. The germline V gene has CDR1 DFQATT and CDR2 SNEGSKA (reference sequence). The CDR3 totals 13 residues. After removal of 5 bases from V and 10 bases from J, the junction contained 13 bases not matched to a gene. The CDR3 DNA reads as TGCAGTGCTTACGGACAGGACCCCCCAGGAGCTTTCTTT. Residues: CSAYGQDPPGAFF.

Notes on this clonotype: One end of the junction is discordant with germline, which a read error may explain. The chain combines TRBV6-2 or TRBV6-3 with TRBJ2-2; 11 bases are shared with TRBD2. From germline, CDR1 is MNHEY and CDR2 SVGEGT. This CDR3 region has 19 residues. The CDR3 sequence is CVSSYEHATSGSSTGELFF. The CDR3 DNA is TGTGTCAGCAGTTATGAACACGCTACTAGCGGGAGTTCGACCGGGGAGCTGTTTTTT.

The CDR3 is CSARPGGGYTF. Written as DNA, the CDR3 is TGCAGCGCCCGCCCGGGAGGCGGCTACACCTTC. V usage is TRBV20-1 and J usage is TRBJ1-2; no reliable D call. CDR1 and CDR2 from the germline V gene are DFQATT and SNEGSKA (reference sequence). The CDR3 consists of 11 residues.

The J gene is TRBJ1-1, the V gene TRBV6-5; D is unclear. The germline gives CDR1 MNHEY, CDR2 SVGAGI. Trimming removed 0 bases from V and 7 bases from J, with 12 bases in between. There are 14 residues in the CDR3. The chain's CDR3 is CASSYSIFFREAFF. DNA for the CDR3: TGTGCCAGCAGTTACTCGATATTCTTTCGTGAAGCTTTCTTT.

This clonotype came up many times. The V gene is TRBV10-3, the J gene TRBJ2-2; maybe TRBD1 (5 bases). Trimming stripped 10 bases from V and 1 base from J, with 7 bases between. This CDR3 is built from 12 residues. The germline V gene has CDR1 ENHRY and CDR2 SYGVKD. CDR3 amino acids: CATDKNTGELFF. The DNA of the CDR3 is TGTGCCACGGACAAGAACACCGGGGAGCTGTTTTTT.

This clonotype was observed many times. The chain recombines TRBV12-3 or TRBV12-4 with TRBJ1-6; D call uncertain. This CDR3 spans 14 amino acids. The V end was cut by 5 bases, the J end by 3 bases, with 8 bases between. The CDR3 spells CASSRTVYNSPLHF. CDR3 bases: TGTGCCAGCAGTCGGACGGTCTATAATTCACCCCTCCACTTT.

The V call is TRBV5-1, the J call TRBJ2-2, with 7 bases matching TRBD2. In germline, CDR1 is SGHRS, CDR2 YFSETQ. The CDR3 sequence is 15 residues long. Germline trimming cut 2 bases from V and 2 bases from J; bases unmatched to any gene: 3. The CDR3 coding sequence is TGCGCCAGCAGCTTCGGGGGGATAAACACCGGGGAGCTGTTTTTT. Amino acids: CASSFGGINTGELFF.

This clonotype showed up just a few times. CDR3 region: CASSLRGGAYGYTF. The CDR3 DNA reads TGTGCCAGCAGCCTACGCGGGGGAGCATATGGCTACACCTTC. J is TRBJ1-2 and V is TRBV5-4; TRBD1 might be the D (5 bases). Germline V CDR1 and CDR2: SGHNT, YYREEE (reference sequence). The CDR3 contains 14 residues. V was cut by 4 bases and J by 5 bases, with 15 bases left in between.

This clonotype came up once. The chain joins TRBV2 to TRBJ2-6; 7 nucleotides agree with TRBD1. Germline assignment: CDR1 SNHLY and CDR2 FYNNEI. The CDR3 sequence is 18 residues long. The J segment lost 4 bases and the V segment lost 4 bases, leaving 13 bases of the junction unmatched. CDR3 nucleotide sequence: TGTGCCAGCAGTGTGGGACAGCGCTTTTATTCAGGGGCCAACGTCCTGACTTTC. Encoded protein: CASSVGQRFYSGANVLTF.

In DNA, the CDR3 is TGTGCCAGTACGAAACAGGGGTCAGCACAGGGTTCACCCCTCCACTTT. Encoded protein: CASTKQGSAQGSPLHF. V and J are TRBV12-3 or TRBV12-4 and TRBJ1-6; 7 bases line up with TRBD1. CDR3 length equals 16 residues. With 9 bases clipped from V and 9 bases from J, the junction kept 17 bases outside the gene matches.

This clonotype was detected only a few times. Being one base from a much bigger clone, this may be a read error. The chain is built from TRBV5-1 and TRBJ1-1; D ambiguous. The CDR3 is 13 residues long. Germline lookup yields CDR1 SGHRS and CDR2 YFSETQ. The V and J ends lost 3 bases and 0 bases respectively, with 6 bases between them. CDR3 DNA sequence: TGCGCCAGCAGCTCTGAAGTGAACACTGAAGCTTTCTTT. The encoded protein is CASSSEVNTEAFF.

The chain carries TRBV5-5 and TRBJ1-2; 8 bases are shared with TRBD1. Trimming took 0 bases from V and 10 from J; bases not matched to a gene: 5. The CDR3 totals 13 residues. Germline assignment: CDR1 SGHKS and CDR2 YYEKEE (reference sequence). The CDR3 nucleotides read TGTGCCAGCAGCTTGGGGGGCCAGGGGGCCTACACCTTC. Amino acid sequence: CASSLGGQGAYTF.

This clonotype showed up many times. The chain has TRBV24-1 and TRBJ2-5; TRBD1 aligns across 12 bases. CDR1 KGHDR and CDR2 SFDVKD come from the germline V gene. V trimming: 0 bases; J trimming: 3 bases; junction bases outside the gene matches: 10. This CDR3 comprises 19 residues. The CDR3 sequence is CATSDLSSGTGGDEETQYF. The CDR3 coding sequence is TGTGCCACCAGTGATTTGTCCTCCGGGACAGGGGGCGACGAAGAGACCCAGTACTTC.

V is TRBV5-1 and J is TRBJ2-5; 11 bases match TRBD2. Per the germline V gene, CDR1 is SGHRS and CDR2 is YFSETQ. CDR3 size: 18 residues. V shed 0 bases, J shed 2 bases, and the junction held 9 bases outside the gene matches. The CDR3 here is CASSLVRLAGGKQETQYF. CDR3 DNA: TGCGCCAGCAGCTTGGTTCGGCTAGCGGGGGGAAAACAAGAGACCCAGTACTTC.

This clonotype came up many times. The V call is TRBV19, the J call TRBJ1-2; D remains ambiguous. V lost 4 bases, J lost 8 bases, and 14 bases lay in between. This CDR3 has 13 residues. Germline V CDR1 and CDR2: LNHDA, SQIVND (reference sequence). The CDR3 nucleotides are TGTGCCAGTAGTAAATCGACGGTGTGGGGCTACACCTTC. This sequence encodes CASSKSTVWGYTF. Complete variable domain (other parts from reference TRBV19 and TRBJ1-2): DGGITQSPKYLFRKEGQNVTLSCEQNLNHDAMYWYRQDPGQGLRLIYYSQIVNDFQKGDIAEGYSVSREKKESFPLTVTSAQKNPTAFYLCASSKSTVWGYTFGSGTRLTVV.

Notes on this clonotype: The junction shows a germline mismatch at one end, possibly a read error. CDR3 protein: CASSRTYEQCF. The CDR3 DNA is TGTGCCAGCAGTAGGACTTACGAGCAGTGCTTC. This chain joins TRBV5-1 and TRBJ2-7; D is possibly TRBD2 (5 bases). This CDR3 has 11 amino acids. CDR1 is SGHRS and CDR2 is YFSETQ in the germline V gene.

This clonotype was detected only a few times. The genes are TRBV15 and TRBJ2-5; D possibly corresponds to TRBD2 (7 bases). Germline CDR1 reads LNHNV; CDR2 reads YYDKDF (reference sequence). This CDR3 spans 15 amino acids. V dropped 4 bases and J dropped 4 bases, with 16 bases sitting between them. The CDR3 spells CATSTHGGPGETQYF. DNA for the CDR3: TGTGCCACCAGCACCCACGGGGGGCCTGGAGAGACCCAGTACTTC.

The CDR3 sequence: CASSAPGQRNSPLHF. The CDR3, as DNA: TGTGCCAGCAGCGCCCCGGGACAGAGAAATTCACCCCTCCACTTT. The chain joins TRBV7-9 to TRBJ1-6; 7 nucleotides agree with TRBD1. Germline-derived CDR1 and CDR2 are SEHNR and FQNEAQ (reference sequence). This CDR3 spans 15 amino acids. The ends lost 5 bases at V and 7 bases at J; junction bases unmatched: 8. Full variable domain (missing parts from reference TRBV7-9 and TRBJ1-6): DTGVSQNPRHKITKRGQNVTFRCDPISEHNRLYWYRQTLGQGPEFLTYFQNEAQLEKSRLLSDRFSAERPKGSFSTLEIQRTEQGDSAMYLCASSAPGQRNSPLHFGNGTRLTVT.

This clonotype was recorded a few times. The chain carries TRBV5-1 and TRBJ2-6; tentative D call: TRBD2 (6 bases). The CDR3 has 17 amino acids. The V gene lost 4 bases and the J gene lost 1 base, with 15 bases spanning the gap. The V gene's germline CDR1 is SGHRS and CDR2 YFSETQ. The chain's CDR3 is CASSGVAGLSGANVLTF. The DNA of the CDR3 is TGCGCCAGCAGCGGGGTTGCGGGGCTGTCTGGGGCCAACGTCCTGACTTTC.

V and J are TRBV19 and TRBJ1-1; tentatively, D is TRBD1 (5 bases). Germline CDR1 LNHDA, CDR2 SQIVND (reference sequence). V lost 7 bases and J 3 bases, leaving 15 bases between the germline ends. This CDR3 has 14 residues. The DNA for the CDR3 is TGTGCCAGTAAACTTGGGTGGGGGGACACTGAAGCTTTCTTT. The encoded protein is CASKLGWGDTEAFF.

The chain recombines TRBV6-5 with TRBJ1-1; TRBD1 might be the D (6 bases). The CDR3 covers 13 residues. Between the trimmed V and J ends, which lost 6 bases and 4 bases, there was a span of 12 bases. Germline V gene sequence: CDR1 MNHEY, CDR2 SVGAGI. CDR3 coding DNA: TGTGCCAGCAGGTTCAGGGGTCCCACTGAAGCTTTCTTT. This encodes CASRFRGPTEAFF.

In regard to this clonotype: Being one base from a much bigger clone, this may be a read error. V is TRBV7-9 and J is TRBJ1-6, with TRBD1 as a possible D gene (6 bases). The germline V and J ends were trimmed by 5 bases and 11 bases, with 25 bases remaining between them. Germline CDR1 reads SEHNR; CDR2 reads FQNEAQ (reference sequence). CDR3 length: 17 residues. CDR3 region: CASSQDVYRAGNPPLHF. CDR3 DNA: TGTGCCAGCAGCCAAGACGTGTACAGGGCTGGCAATCCACCCCTCCACTTT.

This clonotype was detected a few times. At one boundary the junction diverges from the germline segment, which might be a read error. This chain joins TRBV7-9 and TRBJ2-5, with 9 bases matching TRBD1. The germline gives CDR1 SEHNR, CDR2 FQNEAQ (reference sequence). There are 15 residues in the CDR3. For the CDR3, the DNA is TGCGCCAGCAGCCAAGTCGCGACAGGGGGGGAGACCCAGTACTTC. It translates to CASSQVATGGETQYF.

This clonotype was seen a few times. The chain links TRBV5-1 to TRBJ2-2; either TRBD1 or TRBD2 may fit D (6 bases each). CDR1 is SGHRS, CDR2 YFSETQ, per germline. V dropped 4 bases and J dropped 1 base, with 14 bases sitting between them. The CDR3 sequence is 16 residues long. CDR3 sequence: CASSRGKGGNTGELFF. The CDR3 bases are TGCGCCAGCAGCAGAGGAAAGGGGGGGAACACCGGGGAGCTGTTTTTT.